Presented here are 26 T cell receptor beta chains from one specimen sequenced in a study of cytomegalovirus exposure and HLA in healthy donors. Primers included in the PCR were 60 Vbeta and 13 Jbeta primers. Some clones are missing from TCRdb's copy, which holds only in-frame ones; the method was immunoSEQ multiplex PCR. The table shows more than 200,000 clones, with about 75% occurring only once. The sequenced material came from PBMCs. The receptors were gathered from a young man in good health and CMV-seronegative.

V is TRBV6-4 and J is TRBJ2-1, with D possibly being TRBD2 (7 bases). The CDR3 is 14 amino acids. The V end was cut by 3 bases, the J end by 9 bases, with 15 bases between. The germline gives CDR1 MRHNA, CDR2 SNTAGT. The CDR3 DNA reads as TGTGCCAGCAGTGAAGTCGGGGGGCAGGGTGAGCAGTTCTTC. This encodes CASSEVGGQGEQFF.

The chain uses TRBV6-1 and TRBJ2-2, with a possible D match to TRBD2 (5 bases). CDR1 and CDR2 from the germline V gene are MNHNS and SASEGT. The V and J ends lost 4 bases and 2 bases respectively, with 20 bases between them. The CDR3 length is 18 residues. The CDR3 protein is CASSGWERQGGNTGELFF. CDR3 sequence (DNA): TGTGCCAGCAGTGGCTGGGAGCGACAAGGAGGAAACACCGGGGAGCTGTTTTTT.

Remarks on this clone: Germline and junction disagree at one end, which may indicate a read error. The gene calls are TRBV6-5 and TRBJ1-1; D is ambiguous. The CDR3 covers 14 residues. Germline V gene sequence: CDR1 MNHEY, CDR2 SVGAGI. The CDR3 reads CASSYSRGNPEAFF. Here the CDR3 DNA reads TGTGCCAGCAGTTACTCGAGAGGGAACCCTGAAGCTTTCTTT.

In this sample, this clone turned up once. The chain links TRBV6-6 to TRBJ2-1; 12 bases align to TRBD2. This CDR3 has 13 residues. The V segment lost 8 bases and the J segment 8 bases; nucleotides outside the gene matches: 4. Germline CDR1 and CDR2: MNHNY and SVGAGI (reference sequence). CDR3 DNA sequence: TGTGCCAGCCGGCTAGCGGGAGGGGATGAGCAGTTCTTC. Translated, it gives CASRLAGGDEQFF.

This chain joins TRBV5-1 and TRBJ1-4, with 8 bases that match TRBD1. Germline CDR1 reads SGHRS; CDR2 reads YFSETQ. The junction had 8 bases not matched to a gene; V was cut back by 0 bases and J by 10 bases. The CDR3 consists of 15 residues. The CDR3 nucleotides read TGCGCCAGCAGCTTGGCGGACAGGGATATCCGAAAACTGTTTTTT. Translating it yields CASSLADRDIRKLFF.

In DNA form, the CDR3 reads TGCGCCAGCAGCCAGGACAGGGGAATCAATCAGCCCCAGCATTTT. Translation: CASSQDRGINQPQHF. The J gene is TRBJ1-5, the V gene TRBV4-3; TRBD1 matches at 9 bases. Germline trimming cut 3 bases from V and 3 bases from J; bases unmatched to any gene: 3. Germline loops: CDR1 LGHNA, CDR2 YSLEER. The CDR3 is 15 amino acids.

This clone was picked up one time. V usage is TRBV7-2 and J usage is TRBJ1-1, with 7 bases that match TRBD1. Germline CDR1 is SGHTA and CDR2 is FQGNSA. This CDR3 comprises 14 residues. The junction had 6 bases not matched to a gene; V was cut back by 5 bases and J by 3 bases. In DNA, the CDR3 is TGTGCCAGCAGCACCAGGGGGAAACACACTGAAGCTTTCTTT. Translated: CASSTRGKHTEAFF.

This clone was detected only once. The CDR3 sequence is CASTQGRMNTEAFF. CDR3 bases: TGTGCCAGTACCCAGGGGCGGATGAACACTGAAGCTTTCTTT. The chain has TRBV19 and TRBJ1-1; D is perhaps TRBD1 (6 bases). CDR1 is LNHDA and CDR2 is SQIVND in the germline V gene (reference sequence). The V end lost 7 bases, the J end lost 0 bases, and 12 bases lay between the germline ends. This CDR3 contains 14 residues.

The V call is TRBV7-6, the J call TRBJ2-1, with D perhaps TRBD2 (6 bases). V was shortened by 0 bases and J by 6 bases, with 6 bases between the two germline ends. CDR3 length: 13 residues. Germline-derived CDR1 and CDR2 are SGHVS and FNYEAQ. CDR3 DNA: TGTGCCAGCAGCTTAGCGCGGGGCAATGAGCAGTTCTTC. Protein: CASSLARGNEQFF.

The rearrangement links TRBV6-5 to TRBJ2-1; TRBD1 might be the D (6 bases). Trimming stripped 2 bases from V and 7 bases from J, with 18 bases between. The CDR3 covers 16 residues. Germline V gene sequence: CDR1 MNHEY, CDR2 SVGAGI. The CDR3 nucleotides are TGTGCCAGCAGTTACGTTGTGGGCAGGGGATGGAATGAGCAGTTCTTC. It encodes CASSYVVGRGWNEQFF.

The rearrangement joins TRBV6-5 to TRBJ2-7; D unresolved. The CDR3 sequence is 14 residues long. The germline V and J ends were trimmed by 5 bases and 2 bases, with 13 bases remaining between them. Germline values: CDR1 MNHEY, CDR2 SVGAGI. CDR3 loop: CASSLLQSTYEQYF. The DNA of the CDR3 is TGTGCCAGCAGTCTTTTACAGAGTACCTACGAGCAGTACTTC.

V usage is TRBV7-8 and J usage is TRBJ2-1; TRBD2 is a possible D gene (7 bases). V was trimmed by 10 bases and J by 5 bases, leaving 15 bases between them. Germline V CDR1 and CDR2: SGHVS, FQNEAQ. The length of the CDR3 is 13 residues. CDR3 nucleotides: TGTGCCACCTCGGGGGCGGGGGACAATGAGCAGTTCTTC. It codes for CATSGAGDNEQFF.

This chain links TRBV6-5 with TRBJ2-7; no firm D call. The CDR3 loop spans 12 amino acids. Trimming took off 6 bases at V and 6 bases at J, with 12 bases between the two ends. Germline V CDR1 and CDR2: MNHEY, SVGAGI. The CDR3 DNA reads TGTGCCAGCAGCACCCTAGTTGGCGAGCAGTACTTC. It specifies CASSTLVGEQYF.

The V gene is TRBV7-9, the J gene TRBJ2-1; D possibly corresponds to TRBD2 (5 bases). Germline V gene data show CDR1 as SEHNR and CDR2 as FQNEAQ (reference sequence). Trimming removed 0 bases at V and 9 bases at J, with 9 bases between. This CDR3 has 13 residues. CDR3 nucleotide sequence: TGTGCCAGCAGCTTAGCACTAGTTCCTGAGCAGTTCTTC. It yields the protein CASSLALVPEQFF. Filled out from reference TRBV7-9 and TRBJ2-1, the complete variable domain reads DTGVSQNPRHKITKRGQNVTFRCDPISEHNRLYWYRQTLGQGPEFLTYFQNEAQLEKSRLLSDRFSAERPKGSFSTLEIQRTEQGDSAMYLCASSLALVPEQFFGPGTRLTVL.

About this clone: Relative to the germline gene, one junction end is altered; a read error may explain this. The V call is TRBV7-7, the J call TRBJ2-1; 10 bases are shared with TRBD2. The CDR3 spans 15 residues. CDR1 and CDR2 (germline): SSHAT, FNYEAQ (reference sequence). CDR3 sequence (DNA): TGTGCTAGCAGCTTAGGGCTAGCGGGGGACAATGAGCAGTTCTTC. It yields the protein CASSLGLAGDNEQFF.

This rearrangement joins TRBV6-6 to TRBJ2-7; tentative D call: TRBD2 (6 bases). The V end lost 7 bases, the J end lost 3 bases, and 19 bases lay between the germline ends. The germline gives CDR1 MNHNY, CDR2 SVGAGI (reference sequence). The CDR3 sequence is 15 residues long. The CDR3 nucleotides read TGTGCCAGCAATCCCCAAGCGGGCATAATCTACGAGCAGTACTTC. Translated, it gives CASNPQAGIIYEQYF.

V and J are TRBV10-3 and TRBJ2-7; TRBD1 matches at 7 bases. The CDR3 spans 14 residues. Germline-derived CDR1 and CDR2 are ENHRY and SYGVKD. After removal of 6 bases from V and 0 bases from J, the junction contained 5 bases not matched to a gene. CDR3 nucleotide sequence: TGTGCCATCAGCCTGGACAGGAACTCCTACGAGCAGTACTTC. As protein: CAISLDRNSYEQYF.

In DNA form, the CDR3 reads TGTGCCACCCGAGACAGGGGCGATGGCTACACCTTC. This encodes CATRDRGDGYTF. The V call is TRBV7-8, the J call TRBJ1-2; TRBD1 matches at 8 bases. V was pared by 10 bases and J by 6 bases, with 7 bases of the junction left unmatched. This CDR3 spans 12 amino acids. Germline V gene lookup returns CDR1 SGHVS and CDR2 FQNEAQ.

The rearrangement links TRBV4-3 to TRBJ2-2, with 8 bases that match TRBD2. V dropped 4 bases and J dropped 3; count of bases not matched to a gene: 16. Per germline, CDR1 LGHNA and CDR2 YSLEER. The CDR3 runs 19 residues. CDR3: CASSRKTVVGAGDTGELFF. The CDR3 nucleotides are TGCGCCAGCAGCCGCAAGACGGTCGTGGGAGCGGGAGACACCGGGGAGCTGTTTTTT.

The gene calls are TRBV28 and TRBJ2-5; the D is unclear. Trimming stripped 5 bases from V and 7 bases from J, with 11 bases between. This CDR3 has 12 residues. Germline V gives CDR1 MDHEN, CDR2 SYDVKM. The CDR3 nucleotides are TGTGCCAGCAGTACTCGATCCGGGACCCAGTACTTC. The encoded protein is CASSTRSGTQYF.

This chain joins TRBV6-5 and TRBJ1-2; 8 positions match TRBD1. With V trimmed by 5 bases and J by 8 bases, 7 bases remained unmatched. This CDR3 spans 13 amino acids. Germline V gene lookup returns CDR1 MNHEY and CDR2 SVGAGI. DNA of the CDR3: TGTGCCAGCAGTAAGAACAGGGGGTTCGGCTACACCTTC. Translated: CASSKNRGFGYTF.

This clone showed up just once. The DNA of the CDR3 is TGTGCCAGCAGTCCCTGGGACAGTTATAGCAATCAGCCCCAGCATTTT. Protein sequence: CASSPWDSYSNQPQHF. The genes are TRBV28 and TRBJ1-5, with TRBD1 matching 7 bases. The junction had 7 bases not matched to a gene; V was cut back by 5 bases and J by 0 bases. Germline-derived CDR1 and CDR2 are MDHEN and SYDVKM. The CDR3 consists of 16 residues. The whole variable domain, filled in from reference TRBV28 and TRBJ1-5, reads DVKVTQSSRYLVKRTGEKVFLECVQDMDHENMFWYRQDPGLGLRLIYFSYDVKMKEKGDIPEGYSVSREKKERFSLILESASTNQTSMYLCASSPWDSYSNQPQHFGDGTRLSIL.

This chain links TRBV7-2 with TRBJ1-1; TRBD1 might be the D (6 bases). Germline-derived CDR1 and CDR2 are SGHTA and FQGNSA. V was trimmed by 5 bases and J by 7 bases, leaving 11 bases between them. The CDR3 covers 12 residues. The chain's CDR3 is CASSVTGYEAFF. CDR3 nucleotide sequence: TGTGCCAGCAGCGTGACAGGTTATGAAGCTTTCTTT.

The chain is built from TRBV18 and TRBJ2-1; no reliable D call. Germline CDR1 reads KGHSH; CDR2 reads LQKENI. V was trimmed by 0 bases and J by 5 bases, leaving 8 bases between them. CDR3 length equals 14 residues. The CDR3 DNA reads as TGTGCCAGCTCACCACCAACGAGCGACAATGAGCAGTTCTTC. It yields the protein CASSPPTSDNEQFF.

The chain uses TRBV7-3 and TRBJ2-1; 7 bases map to TRBD2. J lost 3 bases, V lost 3 bases, and 5 bases had no gene match. The germline V gene has CDR1 SGHTA and CDR2 FQGTGA. CDR3 length: 15 amino acids. CDR3 DNA: TGTGCCAGCAGCTTCGAAGCGGGACTCTACAATGAGCAGTTCTTC. It encodes CASSFEAGLYNEQFF.

The chain uses TRBV4-3 and TRBJ1-4; 7 bases are shared with TRBD1. Germline CDR1 is LGHNA and CDR2 is YSLEER. V shed 3 bases, J shed 4 bases, and the junction held 5 bases outside the gene matches. This CDR3 spans 15 amino acids. As DNA, the CDR3 is TGCGCCAGCAGCCAGGGGGACAGTTATAATGAAAAACTGTTTTTT. Protein sequence: CASSQGDSYNEKLFF.